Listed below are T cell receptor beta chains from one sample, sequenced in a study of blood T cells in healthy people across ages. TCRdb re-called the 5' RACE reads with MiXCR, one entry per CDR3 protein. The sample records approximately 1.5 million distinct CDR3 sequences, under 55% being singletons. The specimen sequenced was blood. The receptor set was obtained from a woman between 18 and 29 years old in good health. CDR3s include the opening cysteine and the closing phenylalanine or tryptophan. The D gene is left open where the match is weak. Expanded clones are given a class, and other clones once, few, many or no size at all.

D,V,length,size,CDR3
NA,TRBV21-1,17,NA,CASSTTAGCSGANVLTF
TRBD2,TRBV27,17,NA,CASSLYARTSGTNEQFF
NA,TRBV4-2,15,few,CASSQVPASSDTQYF
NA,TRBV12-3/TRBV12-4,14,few,CASSFSSRHNEQFF
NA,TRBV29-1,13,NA,CSYGSQGQETQYF
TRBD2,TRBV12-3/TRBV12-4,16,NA,CASLSWREGATDTQYF
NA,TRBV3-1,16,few,CASSQDRRRTTYEQYF
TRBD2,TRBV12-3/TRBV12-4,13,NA,CASGSGTVYEQYF
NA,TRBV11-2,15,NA,CASTRRGTSYNEQFF
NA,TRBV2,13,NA,CASSPGWDQPQHF
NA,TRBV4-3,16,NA,CASSQGPWDPTDTQYF
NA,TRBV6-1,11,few,CASGRTDEQFF
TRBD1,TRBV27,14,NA,CASSPGQARHEQFF
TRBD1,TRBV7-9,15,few,CASSPPDRPLYGYTF
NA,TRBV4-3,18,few,CASSQDLGWAETNYGYTF
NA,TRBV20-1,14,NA,CSASRDGTNYGYTF
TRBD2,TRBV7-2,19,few,CASSLTYDFGGTSYNEQFF
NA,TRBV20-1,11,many,CSARLYNEQFF
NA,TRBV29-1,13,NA,CSVHEVQNTEAFF
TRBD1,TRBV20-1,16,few,CSARRNPGQAYNEQFF
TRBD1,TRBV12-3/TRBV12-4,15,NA,CASSFGTGGGTEAFF
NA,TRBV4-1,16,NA,CASSQGLGPRAREQYF
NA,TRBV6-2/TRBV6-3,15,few,CASSYPGTPTYEQYF
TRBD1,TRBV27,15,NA,CASRELTGAMGGYTF
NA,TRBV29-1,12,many,CSVQTGPDTQYF
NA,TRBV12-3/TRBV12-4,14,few,CASSEGRVNYGYTF
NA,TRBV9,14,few,CASSVVATEETQYF
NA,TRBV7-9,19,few,CASSLLGQVQFSGANVLTF
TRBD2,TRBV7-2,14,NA,CASSIAGGTNEQFF
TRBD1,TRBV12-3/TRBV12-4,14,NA,CASSRQGGGQPQHF
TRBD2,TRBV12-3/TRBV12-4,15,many,CASSLSGRSPYEQYF
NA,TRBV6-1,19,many,CASRDFPMSWRVPNTEAFF
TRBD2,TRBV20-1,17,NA,CSARLAGHDSGANVLTF
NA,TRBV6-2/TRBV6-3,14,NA,CASNLRGSNQPQHF
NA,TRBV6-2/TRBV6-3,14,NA,CASSYRMVDTEAFF
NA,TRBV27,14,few,CASRPLGGWPPLHF
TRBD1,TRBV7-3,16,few,CASSLVGGTGDYEQYF
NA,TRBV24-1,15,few,CATSALAGTLDEQFF
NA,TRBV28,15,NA,CASSSGTRSSYEQYF
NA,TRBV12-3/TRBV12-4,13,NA,CASSMYTNTEAFF
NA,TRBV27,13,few,CASSFGAGSGYTF
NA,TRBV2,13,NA,CASSTYKNTEAFF
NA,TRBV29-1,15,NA,CSGRFRLAAYNEQYF
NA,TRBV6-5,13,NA,CASSDFSGDGYTF
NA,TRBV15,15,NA,CATSSRADNTDTLYF
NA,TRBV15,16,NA,CATSRDRNALTDTQYF
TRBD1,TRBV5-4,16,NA,CASSFAGQGAIGELFF
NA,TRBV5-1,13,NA,CASSPTPFREQYF
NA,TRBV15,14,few,CATSRDRLGYEQYF
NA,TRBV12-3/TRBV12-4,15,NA,CASSLKQGETGELFF
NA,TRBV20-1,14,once,CSARKGEAKTIQYF
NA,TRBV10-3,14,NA,CAISEPTEIYEQYF